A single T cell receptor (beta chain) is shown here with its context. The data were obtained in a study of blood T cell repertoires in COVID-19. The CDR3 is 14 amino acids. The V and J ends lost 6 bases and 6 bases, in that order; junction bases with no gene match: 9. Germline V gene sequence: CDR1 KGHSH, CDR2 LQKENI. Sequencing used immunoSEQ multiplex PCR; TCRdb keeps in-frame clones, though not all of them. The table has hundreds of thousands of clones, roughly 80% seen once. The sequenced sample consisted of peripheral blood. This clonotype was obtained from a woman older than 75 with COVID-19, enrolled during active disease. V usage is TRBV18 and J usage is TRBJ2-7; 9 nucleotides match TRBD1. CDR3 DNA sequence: TGTGCCAGCTCCCCCGGGACAGGGAGACGCGAGCAGTACTTC. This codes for CASSPGTGRREQYF.